Shown below are 17 T cell receptor beta chains from a single sample sequenced in a study of blood T cell repertoires in COVID-19. The data were produced by immunoSEQ multiplex PCR, yet TCRdb's version contains in-frame clones alone and is incomplete. Of approximately 250,000 clones listed, 92% were seen once; the top ten hold about 0.8%. Sequenced input: peripheral blood. The receptors come from a man aged 30-40 years with COVID-19, enrolled during active disease.

The CDR3 reads CASSSGTGAYLGNTIYF. In nucleotides, the CDR3 is TGTGCCAGCTCATCCGGGACAGGAGCCTACCTTGGAAACACCATATATTTT. This chain links TRBV18 with TRBJ1-3, with TRBD1 matching over 8 bases. Germline assignment: CDR1 KGHSH and CDR2 LQKENI. This CDR3 spans 17 amino acids. J lost 3 bases, V lost 5 bases, and 12 bases had no gene match.

This CDR3 is CAIRDPTGRGDTGELFF. The CDR3, as DNA: TGTGCCATCAGGGACCCGACGGGGCGGGGGGACACCGGGGAGCTGTTTTTT. The J gene is TRBJ2-2, the V gene TRBV10-3, with TRBD2 identical over 8 bases. Germline CDR1 reads ENHRY; CDR2 reads SYGVKD. The CDR3 is 17 amino acids. With V trimmed by 6 bases and J by 3 bases, 12 bases remained unmatched.

V usage is TRBV6-5 and J usage is TRBJ1-1; TRBD1 aligns across 9 bases. The CDR3 consists of 13 residues. CDR1 is MNHEY and CDR2 is SVGAGI in the germline V gene. With 5 bases clipped from V and 10 bases from J, the junction kept 8 bases outside the gene matches. CDR3 sequence reads: CASSLRDRESAFF. CDR3 nucleotide sequence: TGTGCCAGCAGTCTCCGGGACAGGGAGTCAGCTTTCTTT.

The V gene is TRBV4-1, the J gene TRBJ2-1; 7 bases are shared with TRBD1. Unmatched junction bases numbered 6, after V lost 2 bases and J lost 2 bases. The CDR3 sequence is 16 residues long. Germline lookup yields CDR1 MGHRA and CDR2 YSYEKL. DNA of the CDR3: TGCGCCAGCAGCCAACCTGGGCAGGGGGCCTACAATGAGCAGTTCTTC. Its protein is CASSQPGQGAYNEQFF.

The chain combines TRBV7-9 with TRBJ2-5, with 8 bases aligning to TRBD2. The CDR3 loop spans 18 amino acids. Trimming took 5 bases from V and 2 from J; bases not matched to a gene: 16. Per the germline V gene, CDR1 is SEHNR and CDR2 is FQNEAQ (reference sequence). The CDR3, as DNA: TGTGCCAGCAGCCCCGTCCCCGGGGGGGTGAGGGGTCAAGAGACCCAGTACTTC. As protein: CASSPVPGGVRGQETQYF.

J is TRBJ1-5 and V is TRBV7-2; no definite D call. The V and J ends lost 3 bases and 9 bases respectively, with 9 bases between them. The CDR3 is 12 amino acids. From germline, CDR1 is SGHTA and CDR2 FQGNSA. The CDR3 DNA sequence: TGTGCCAGCAGCTTCGGAGTTTTGCCCCAGCATTTT. This sequence encodes CASSFGVLPQHF.

The chain recombines TRBV2 with TRBJ2-1; possible D gene TRBD2, 5 bases. Germline assignment: CDR1 SNHLY and CDR2 FYNNEI. The CDR3 is made up of 15 amino acids. Deletions cut 3 bases from V and 5 bases from J, with 14 bases between. The CDR3 is CASSDGREFNNEQFF. In nucleotides, the CDR3 is TGTGCCAGCAGTGATGGGAGAGAATTTAACAATGAGCAGTTCTTC.

V usage is TRBV6-5 and J usage is TRBJ1-1; 10 bases map to TRBD1. With 6 bases clipped from V and 1 base from J, the junction kept 5 bases outside the gene matches. This CDR3 region has 15 residues. Germline V CDR1 and CDR2: MNHEY, SVGAGI. For the CDR3, the DNA is TGTGCCAGCAGCCATAGGGACAGGGGGAACACTGAAGCTTTCTTT. The encoded protein is CASSHRDRGNTEAFF.

This chain uses TRBV6-5 with TRBJ2-2, with 7 bases identical to TRBD2. The CDR3 has 15 residues. Looked up from germline, CDR1 is MNHEY and CDR2 is SVGAGI. With V trimmed by 5 bases and J by 2 bases, 5 bases remained unmatched. The CDR3 DNA follows: TGTGCCAGCAGTACTGGACTAGAAAACACCGGGGAGCTGTTTTTT. It codes for CASSTGLENTGELFF.

This sequence joins TRBV30 and TRBJ1-2; D may be TRBD1 (5 bases). There are 13 residues in the CDR3. V lost 1 base and J 2 bases, leaving 8 bases between the germline ends. Germline CDR1 GTSNPN, CDR2 SVGIG (reference sequence). The DNA of the CDR3 is TGTGCCTGGAGTGGGGGGGACAACTATGGCTACACCTTC. Protein: CAWSGGDNYGYTF.

The rearrangement joins TRBV10-3 to TRBJ2-1, with 10 bases identical to TRBD2. Trimming took 0 bases from V and 7 from J; bases not matched to a gene: 3. Germline loops: CDR1 ENHRY, CDR2 SYGVKD. This CDR3 contains 15 residues. CDR3 DNA sequence: TGTGCCATCAGTGAGTCCCAGCGGGGGGGGAATGAGCAGTTCTTC. This sequence encodes CAISESQRGGNEQFF.

The V call is TRBV7-9, the J call TRBJ1-5; D might be TRBD1 (6 bases). Per the germline V gene, CDR1 is SEHNR and CDR2 is FQNEAQ (reference sequence). Trimming removed 1 base from V and 4 bases from J, with 8 bases in between. CDR3 length equals 14 residues. As DNA, the CDR3 is TGTGCCAGCAGCTTAGAGACAGGTAATCAGCCCCAGCATTTT. Its translation is CASSLETGNQPQHF.

The chain uses TRBV5-6 and TRBJ1-6; no clear D. Trimming took 0 bases from V and 9 from J, leaving 13 bases between them. The CDR3 is made up of 15 amino acids. The V gene's germline CDR1 is SGHDT and CDR2 YYEEEE. CDR3 sequence reads: CASSLEGSEGSPLHF. In DNA, the CDR3 is TGTGCCAGCAGCTTGGAAGGCTCCGAGGGTTCACCCCTCCACTTT.

This chain uses TRBV7-9 with TRBJ1-1, with no clear D. The germline gives CDR1 SEHNR, CDR2 FQNEAQ (reference sequence). The CDR3 runs to 14 residues. Trimming stripped 0 bases from V and 0 bases from J, with 5 bases between. The CDR3 region is CASSLAAMNTEAFF. The CDR3 DNA reads as TGTGCCAGCAGCTTAGCCGCGATGAACACTGAAGCTTTCTTT.

The genes are TRBV29-1 and TRBJ2-5, with D possibly being TRBD2 (6 bases). The germline gives CDR1 SQVTM, CDR2 ANQGSEA. This CDR3 has 15 residues. V was pared by 6 bases and J by 3 bases, with 20 bases between. The CDR3 sequence: CSVEGGGVGEETQYF. Here the CDR3 DNA reads TGCAGCGTCGAGGGAGGAGGGGTGGGTGAAGAGACCCAGTACTTC.

The V call is TRBV7-6, the J call TRBJ1-6, with 9 bases that match TRBD1. J gave up 3 bases and V 1 base, and 1 base lay outside the gene matches. The CDR3 length is 16 residues. CDR1 is SGHVS and CDR2 is FNYEAQ in the germline V gene. CDR3 DNA sequence: TGTGCCAGCAGCTTAGTGGACAGGGGCTATAATTCACCCCTCCACTTT. Amino acids: CASSLVDRGYNSPLHF.

This chain's CDR3 is CSVDGQWNTEAFF. The CDR3 region has the DNA TGCAGCGTAGACGGACAGTGGAACACTGAAGCTTTCTTT. The chain recombines TRBV29-1 with TRBJ1-1, with a possible D match to TRBD1 (6 bases). CDR1 and CDR2 from the germline V gene are SQVTM and ANQGSEA. The CDR3 length is 13 residues. Trimming took off 6 bases at V and 1 base at J, with 12 bases between the two ends.